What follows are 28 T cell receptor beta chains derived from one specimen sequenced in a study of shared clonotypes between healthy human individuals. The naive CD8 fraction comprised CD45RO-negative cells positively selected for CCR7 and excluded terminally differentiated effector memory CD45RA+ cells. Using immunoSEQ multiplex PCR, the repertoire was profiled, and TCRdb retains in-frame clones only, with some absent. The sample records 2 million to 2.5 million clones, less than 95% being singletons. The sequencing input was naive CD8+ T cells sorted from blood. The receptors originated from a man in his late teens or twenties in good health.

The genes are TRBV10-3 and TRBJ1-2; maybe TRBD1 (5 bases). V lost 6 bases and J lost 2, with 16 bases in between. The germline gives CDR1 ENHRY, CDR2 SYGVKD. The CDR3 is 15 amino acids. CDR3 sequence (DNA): TGTGCCATCAGCCCCGGGACCGCGAGGAACTATGGCTACACCTTC. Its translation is CAISPGTARNYGYTF.

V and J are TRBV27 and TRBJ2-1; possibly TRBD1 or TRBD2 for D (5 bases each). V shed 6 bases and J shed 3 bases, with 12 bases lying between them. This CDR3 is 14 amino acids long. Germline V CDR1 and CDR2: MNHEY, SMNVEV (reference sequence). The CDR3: CASRPGTHYNEQFF. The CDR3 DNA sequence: TGTGCCAGCAGACCCGGGACCCACTACAATGAGCAGTTCTTC.

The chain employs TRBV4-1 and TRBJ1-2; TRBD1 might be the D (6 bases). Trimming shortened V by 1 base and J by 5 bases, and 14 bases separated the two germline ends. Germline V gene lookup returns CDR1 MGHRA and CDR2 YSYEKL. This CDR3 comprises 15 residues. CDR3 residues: CASSQVADSRYGYTF. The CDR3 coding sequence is TGCGCCAGCAGCCAAGTAGCGGACAGTCGGTATGGCTACACCTTC.

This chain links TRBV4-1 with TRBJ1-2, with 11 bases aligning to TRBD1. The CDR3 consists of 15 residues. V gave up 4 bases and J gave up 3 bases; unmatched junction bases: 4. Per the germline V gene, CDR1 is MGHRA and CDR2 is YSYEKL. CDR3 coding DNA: TGCGCCAGCAGCCCAGGACAGGGGGCGGACTATGGCTACACCTTC. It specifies CASSPGQGADYGYTF.

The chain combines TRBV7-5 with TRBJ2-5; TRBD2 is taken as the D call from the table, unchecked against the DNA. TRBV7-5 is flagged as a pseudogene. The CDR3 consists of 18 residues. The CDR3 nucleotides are TGTGCCAGAAGCTTAAGACTAGCGGGGGGGCTGGGGCAAGAGACCCAGTACTTC. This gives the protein CARSLRLAGGLGQETQYF.

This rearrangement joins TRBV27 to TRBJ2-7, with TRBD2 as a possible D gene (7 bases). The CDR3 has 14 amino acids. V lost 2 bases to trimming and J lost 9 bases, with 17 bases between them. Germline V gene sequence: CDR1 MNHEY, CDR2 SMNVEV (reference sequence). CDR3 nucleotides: TGTGCCAGCAGTTTAGGAGCAAGGGGGGAGGGGCAGTACTTC. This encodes CASSLGARGEGQYF.

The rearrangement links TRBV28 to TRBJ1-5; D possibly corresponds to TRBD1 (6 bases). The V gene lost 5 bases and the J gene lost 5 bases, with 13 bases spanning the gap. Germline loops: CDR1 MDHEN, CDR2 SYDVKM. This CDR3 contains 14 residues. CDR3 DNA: TGTGCCAGCAGTCCTGAGACAGGATATCAGCCCCAGCATTTT. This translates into CASSPETGYQPQHF.

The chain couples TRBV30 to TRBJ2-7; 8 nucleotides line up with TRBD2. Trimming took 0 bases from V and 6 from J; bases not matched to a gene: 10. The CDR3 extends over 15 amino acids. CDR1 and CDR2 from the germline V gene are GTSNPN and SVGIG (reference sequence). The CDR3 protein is CAWSVNLGLAIEQYF. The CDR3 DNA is TGTGCCTGGAGTGTGAACCTCGGACTAGCCATCGAGCAGTACTTC.

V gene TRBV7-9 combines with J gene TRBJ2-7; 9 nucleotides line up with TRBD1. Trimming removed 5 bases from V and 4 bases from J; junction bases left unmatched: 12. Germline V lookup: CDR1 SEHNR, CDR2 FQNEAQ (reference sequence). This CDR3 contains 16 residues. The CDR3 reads CASSPSPGQGVYEQYF. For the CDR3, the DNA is TGTGCCAGCAGCCCCTCCCCGGGACAGGGTGTGTACGAGCAGTACTTC.

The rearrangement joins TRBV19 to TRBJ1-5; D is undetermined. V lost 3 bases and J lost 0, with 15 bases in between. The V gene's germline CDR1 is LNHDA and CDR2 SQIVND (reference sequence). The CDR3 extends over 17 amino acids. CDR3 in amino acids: CASSIPRESFSNQPQHF. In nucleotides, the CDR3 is TGTGCCAGTAGTATCCCCCGTGAAAGCTTTAGCAATCAGCCCCAGCATTTT.

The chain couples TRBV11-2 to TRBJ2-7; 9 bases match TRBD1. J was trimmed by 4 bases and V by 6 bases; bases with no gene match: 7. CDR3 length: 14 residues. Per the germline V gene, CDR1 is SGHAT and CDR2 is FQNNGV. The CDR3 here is CASSPQGAVYEQYF. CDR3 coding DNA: TGTGCCAGCAGTCCACAGGGGGCTGTATACGAGCAGTACTTC.

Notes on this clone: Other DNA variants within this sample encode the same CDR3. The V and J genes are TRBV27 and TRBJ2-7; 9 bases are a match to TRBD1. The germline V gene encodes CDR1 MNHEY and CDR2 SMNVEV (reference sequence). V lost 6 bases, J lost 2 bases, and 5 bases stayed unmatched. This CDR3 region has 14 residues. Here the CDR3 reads CASSAGTGTYEQYF. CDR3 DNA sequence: TGTGCCAGCAGCGCCGGGACAGGGACCTACGAGCAGTACTTC.

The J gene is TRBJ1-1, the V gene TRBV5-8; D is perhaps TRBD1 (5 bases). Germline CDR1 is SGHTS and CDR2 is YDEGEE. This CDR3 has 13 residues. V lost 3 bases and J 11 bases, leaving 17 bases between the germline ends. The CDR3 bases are TGTGCCAGCAGCTATCGCGCCAGGGATGGGGCTTTCTTT. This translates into CASSYRARDGAFF.

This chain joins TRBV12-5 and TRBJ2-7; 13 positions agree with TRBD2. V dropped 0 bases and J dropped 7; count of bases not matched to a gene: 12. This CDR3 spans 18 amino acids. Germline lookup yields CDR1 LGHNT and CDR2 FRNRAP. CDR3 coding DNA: TGTGCTAGTGGTTTGGTACGTAAAGGACTAGCGGGAGCAGGGGAGCAGTACTTC. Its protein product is CASGLVRKGLAGAGEQYF.

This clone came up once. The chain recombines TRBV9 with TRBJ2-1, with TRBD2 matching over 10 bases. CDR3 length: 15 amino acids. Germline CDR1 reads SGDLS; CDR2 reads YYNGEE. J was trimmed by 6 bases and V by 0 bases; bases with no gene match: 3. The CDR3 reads CASSVERGGPNEQFF. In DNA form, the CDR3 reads TGTGCCAGCAGCGTAGAGCGGGGGGGCCCCAATGAGCAGTTCTTC.

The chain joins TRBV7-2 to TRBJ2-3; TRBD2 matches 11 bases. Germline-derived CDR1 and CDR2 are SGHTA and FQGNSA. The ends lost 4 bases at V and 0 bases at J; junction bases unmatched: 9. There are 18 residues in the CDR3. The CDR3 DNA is TGTGCCAGCAGCTCCTCACGACTAGCGGGGACAAGCACAGATACGCAGTATTTT. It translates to CASSSSRLAGTSTDTQYF.

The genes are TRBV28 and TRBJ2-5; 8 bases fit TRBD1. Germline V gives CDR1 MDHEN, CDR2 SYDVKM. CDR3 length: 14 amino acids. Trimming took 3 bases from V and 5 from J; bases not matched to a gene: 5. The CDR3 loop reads CASSLAGGDETQYF. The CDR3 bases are TGTGCCAGCAGTTTGGCAGGGGGCGATGAGACCCAGTACTTC.

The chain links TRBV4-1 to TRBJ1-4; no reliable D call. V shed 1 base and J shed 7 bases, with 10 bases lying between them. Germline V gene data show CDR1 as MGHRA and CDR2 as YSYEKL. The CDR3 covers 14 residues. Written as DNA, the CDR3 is TGCGCCAGCAGCCAAGTTCGAGAAGCTGAAAAACTGTTTTTT. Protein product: CASSQVREAEKLFF.

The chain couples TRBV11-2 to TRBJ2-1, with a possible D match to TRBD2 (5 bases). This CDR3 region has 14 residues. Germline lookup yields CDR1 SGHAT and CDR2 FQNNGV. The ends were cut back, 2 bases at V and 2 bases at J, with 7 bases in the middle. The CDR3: CASSLSGTYNEQFF. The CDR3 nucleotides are TGTGCCAGCAGCTTATCCGGGACCTACAATGAGCAGTTCTTC. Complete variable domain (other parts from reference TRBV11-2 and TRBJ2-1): EAGVAQSPRYKIIEKRQSVAFWCNPISGHATLYWYQQILGQGPKLLIQFQNNGVVDDSQLPKDRFSAERLKGVDSTLKIQPAKLEDSAVYLCASSLSGTYNEQFFGPGTRLTVL.

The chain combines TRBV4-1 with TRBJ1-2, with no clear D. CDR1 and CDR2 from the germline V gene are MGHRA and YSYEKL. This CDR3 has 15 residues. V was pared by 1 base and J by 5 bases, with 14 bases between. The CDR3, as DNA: TGCGCCAGCAGCCAAGTCCGGGGAGGGAGGTATGGCTACACCTTC. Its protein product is CASSQVRGGRYGYTF.

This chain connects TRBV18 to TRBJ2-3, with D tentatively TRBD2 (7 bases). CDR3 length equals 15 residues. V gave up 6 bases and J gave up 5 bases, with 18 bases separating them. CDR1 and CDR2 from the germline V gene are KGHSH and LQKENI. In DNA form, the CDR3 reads TGTGCCAGCTCTCGTGGCGGGGGCAAGGGAGATACGCAGTATTTT. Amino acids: CASSRGGGKGDTQYF.

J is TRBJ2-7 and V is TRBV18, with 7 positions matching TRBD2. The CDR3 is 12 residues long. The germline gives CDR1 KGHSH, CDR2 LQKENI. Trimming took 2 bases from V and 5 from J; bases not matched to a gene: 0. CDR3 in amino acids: CASSPGGDEQYF. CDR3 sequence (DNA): TGTGCCAGCTCACCAGGGGGGGACGAGCAGTACTTC. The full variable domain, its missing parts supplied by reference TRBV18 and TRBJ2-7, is NAGVMQNPRHLVRRRGQEARLRCSPMKGHSHVYWYRQLPEEGLKFMVYLQKENIIDESGMPKERFSAEFPKEGPSILRIQQVVRGDSAAYFCASSPGGDEQYFGPGTRLTVT.

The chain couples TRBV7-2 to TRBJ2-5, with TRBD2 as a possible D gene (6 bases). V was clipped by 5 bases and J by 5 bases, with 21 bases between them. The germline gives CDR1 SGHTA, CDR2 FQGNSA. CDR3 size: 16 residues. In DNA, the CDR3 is TGTGCCAGCAGCCTAGGGTCGGAGGGAGTGTGGGAGACCCAGTACTTC. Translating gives CASSLGSEGVWETQYF.

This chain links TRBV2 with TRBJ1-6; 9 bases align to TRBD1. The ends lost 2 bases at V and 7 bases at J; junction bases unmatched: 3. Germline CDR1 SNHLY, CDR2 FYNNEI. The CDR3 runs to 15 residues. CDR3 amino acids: CASSEFGQGNSPLHF. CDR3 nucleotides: TGTGCCAGCAGTGAATTCGGACAGGGGAATTCACCCCTCCACTTT.

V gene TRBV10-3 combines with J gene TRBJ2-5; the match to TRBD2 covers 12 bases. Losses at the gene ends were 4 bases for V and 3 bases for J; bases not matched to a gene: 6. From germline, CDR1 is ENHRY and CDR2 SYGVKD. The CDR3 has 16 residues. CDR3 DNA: TGTGCCATCAGTGCGACTAGCGGGGGACAAAAAGAGACCCAGTACTTC. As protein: CAISATSGGQKETQYF.

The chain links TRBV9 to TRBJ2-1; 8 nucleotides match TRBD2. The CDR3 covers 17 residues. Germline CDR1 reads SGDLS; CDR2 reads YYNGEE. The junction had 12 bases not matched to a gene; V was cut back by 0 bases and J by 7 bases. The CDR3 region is CASSVVASGPLGNEQFF. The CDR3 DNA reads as TGTGCCAGCAGCGTAGTGGCTAGCGGGCCCCTAGGTAATGAGCAGTTCTTC.

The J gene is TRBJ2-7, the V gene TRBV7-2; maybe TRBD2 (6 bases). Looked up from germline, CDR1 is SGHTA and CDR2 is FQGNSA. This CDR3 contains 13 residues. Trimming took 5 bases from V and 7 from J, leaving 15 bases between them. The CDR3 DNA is TGTGCCAGCAGCCCCCGGGACTTTCTGGAGCAGTACTTC. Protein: CASSPRDFLEQYF.

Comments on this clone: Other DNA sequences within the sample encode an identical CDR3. The CDR3: CASSFAGQGYEQYF. CDR3 bases: TGCGCCAGCAGCTTTGCGGGACAGGGGTACGAGCAGTACTTC. The chain carries TRBV5-1 and TRBJ2-7, with 10 bases matching TRBD1. Germline loops: CDR1 SGHRS, CDR2 YFSETQ. J lost 4 bases, V lost 2 bases, and 3 bases had no gene match. There are 14 residues in the CDR3.